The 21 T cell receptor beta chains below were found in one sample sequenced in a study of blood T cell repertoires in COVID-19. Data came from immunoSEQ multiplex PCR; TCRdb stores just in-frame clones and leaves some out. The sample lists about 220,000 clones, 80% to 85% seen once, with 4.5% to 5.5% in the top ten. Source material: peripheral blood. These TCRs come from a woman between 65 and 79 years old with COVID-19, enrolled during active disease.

The CDR3 nucleotides are TGTGCCAGCAGCTTCTCCAACGCAGGGACAGATACGCAGTATTTT. Translated, it gives CASSFSNAGTDTQYF. This chain uses TRBV7-7 with TRBJ2-3; tentative D call: TRBD1 (5 bases). Germline V gives CDR1 SSHAT, CDR2 FNYEAQ (reference sequence). Trimming removed 3 bases at V and 3 bases at J, with 13 bases between. The CDR3 covers 15 residues.

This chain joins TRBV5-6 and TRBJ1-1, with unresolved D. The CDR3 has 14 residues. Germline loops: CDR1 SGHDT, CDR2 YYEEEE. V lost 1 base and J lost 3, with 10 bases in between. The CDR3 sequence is CASSLLGRDTEAFF. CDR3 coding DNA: TGTGCCAGCAGCTTGTTGGGGAGGGACACTGAAGCTTTCTTT.

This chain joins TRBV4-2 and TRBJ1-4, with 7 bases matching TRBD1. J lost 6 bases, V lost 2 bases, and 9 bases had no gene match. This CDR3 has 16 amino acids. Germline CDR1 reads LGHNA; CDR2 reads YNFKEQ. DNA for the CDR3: TGTGCCAGCAGCCAACACAGGGGAGGCGGGGATGAAAAACTGTTTTTT. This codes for CASSQHRGGGDEKLFF.

For the CDR3, the DNA is TGTGCCAGCAGCGGGGGGGGCAGGGGCTACGAGCAGTACTTC. Translated, it gives CASSGGGRGYEQYF. The J gene is TRBJ2-7, the V gene TRBV9; tentatively, D is TRBD2 (7 bases). Trimming stripped 3 bases from V and 3 bases from J, with 13 bases between. CDR1 is SGDLS and CDR2 is YYNGEE in the germline V gene. The length of the CDR3 is 14 residues.

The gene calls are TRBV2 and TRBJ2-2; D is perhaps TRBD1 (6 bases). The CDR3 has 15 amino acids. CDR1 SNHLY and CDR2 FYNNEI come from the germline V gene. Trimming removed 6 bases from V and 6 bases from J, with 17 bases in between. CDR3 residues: CASRGATRNSGELFF. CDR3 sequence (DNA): TGTGCCAGCAGGGGGGCTACTAGAAACTCCGGGGAGCTGTTTTTT.

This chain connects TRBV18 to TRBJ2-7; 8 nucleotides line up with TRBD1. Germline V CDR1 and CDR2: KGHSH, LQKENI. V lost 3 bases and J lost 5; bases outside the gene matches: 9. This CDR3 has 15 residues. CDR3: CASSPGQGERNEQYF. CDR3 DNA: TGTGCCAGCTCACCCGGACAGGGAGAAAGAAACGAGCAGTACTTC.

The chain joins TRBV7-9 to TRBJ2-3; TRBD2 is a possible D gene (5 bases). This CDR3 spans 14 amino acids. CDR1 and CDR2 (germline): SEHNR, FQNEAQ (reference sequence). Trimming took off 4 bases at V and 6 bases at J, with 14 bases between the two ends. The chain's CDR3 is CASSSASSSDTQYF. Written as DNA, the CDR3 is TGTGCCAGCAGCTCGGCTAGCTCGTCCGATACGCAGTATTTT.

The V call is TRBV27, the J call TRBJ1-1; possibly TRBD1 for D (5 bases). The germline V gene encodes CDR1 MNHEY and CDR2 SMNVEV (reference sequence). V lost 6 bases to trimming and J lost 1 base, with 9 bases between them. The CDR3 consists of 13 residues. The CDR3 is CASRGLGNTEAFF. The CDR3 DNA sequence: TGTGCCAGCAGGGGACTAGGGAACACTGAAGCTTTCTTT.

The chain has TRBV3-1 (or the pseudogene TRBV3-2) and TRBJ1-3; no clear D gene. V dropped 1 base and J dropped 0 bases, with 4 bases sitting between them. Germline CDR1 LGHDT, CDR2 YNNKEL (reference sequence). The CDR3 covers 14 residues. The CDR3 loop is CASSQGHSGNTIYF. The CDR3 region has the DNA TGTGCCAGCAGCCAAGGACACTCTGGAAACACCATATATTTT.

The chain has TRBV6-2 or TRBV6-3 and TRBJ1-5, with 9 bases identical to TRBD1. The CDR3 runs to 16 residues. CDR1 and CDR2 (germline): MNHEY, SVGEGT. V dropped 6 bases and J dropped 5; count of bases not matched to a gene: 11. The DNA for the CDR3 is TGTGCCAGCAGCCCAAACCTTGGGACAGGGCATCAGCCCCAGCATTTT. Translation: CASSPNLGTGHQPQHF.

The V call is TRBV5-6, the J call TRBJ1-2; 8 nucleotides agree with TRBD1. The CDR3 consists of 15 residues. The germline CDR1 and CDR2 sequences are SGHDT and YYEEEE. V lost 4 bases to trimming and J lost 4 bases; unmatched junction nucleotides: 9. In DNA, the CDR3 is TGTGCCAGCAGCCCGGAGGACAGGGAATTCTATGGCTACACCTTC. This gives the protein CASSPEDREFYGYTF.

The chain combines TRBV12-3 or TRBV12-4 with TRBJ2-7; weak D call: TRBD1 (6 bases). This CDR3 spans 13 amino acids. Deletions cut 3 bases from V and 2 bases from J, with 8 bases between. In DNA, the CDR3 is TGTGCCAGCAGTTTGGCAGGGGCCTACGAGCAGTACTTC. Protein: CASSLAGAYEQYF.

The chain's CDR3 is CASSLGQPQREKAFF. The CDR3 DNA follows: TGTGCCAGCAGCTTAGGACAGCCTCAGAGGGAGAAAGCTTTCTTT. V and J are TRBV5-6 and TRBJ1-1; D possibly corresponds to TRBD1 (6 bases). CDR1 SGHDT and CDR2 YYEEEE come from the germline V gene. Deletions cut 2 bases from V and 9 bases from J, with 20 bases between. The CDR3 has 15 residues.

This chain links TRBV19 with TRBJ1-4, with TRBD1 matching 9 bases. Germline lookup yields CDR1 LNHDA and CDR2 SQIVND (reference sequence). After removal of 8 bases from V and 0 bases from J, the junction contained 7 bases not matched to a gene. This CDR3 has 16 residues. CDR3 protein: CASSRDRVSTNEKLFF. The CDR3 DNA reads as TGTGCCAGTTCCCGGGACAGGGTTTCAACTAATGAAAAACTGTTTTTT.

Here the CDR3 DNA reads TGTGCCTGGAGGAGGGGGCGAATTCAATCTGGGGCCAACGTCCTGACTTTC. It encodes CAWRRGRIQSGANVLTF. The chain combines TRBV30 with TRBJ2-6; 7 positions match TRBD1. J was trimmed by 1 base and V by 3 bases; bases with no gene match: 9. CDR3 length: 17 amino acids. CDR1 is GTSNPN and CDR2 is SVGIG in the germline V gene (reference sequence).

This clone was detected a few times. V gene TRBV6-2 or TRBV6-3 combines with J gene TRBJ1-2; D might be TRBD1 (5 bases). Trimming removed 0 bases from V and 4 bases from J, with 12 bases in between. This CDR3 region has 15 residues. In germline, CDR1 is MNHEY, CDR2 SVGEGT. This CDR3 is CASSYSQGIAYGYTF. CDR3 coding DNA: TGTGCCAGCAGTTACTCGCAGGGAATTGCCTATGGCTACACCTTC.

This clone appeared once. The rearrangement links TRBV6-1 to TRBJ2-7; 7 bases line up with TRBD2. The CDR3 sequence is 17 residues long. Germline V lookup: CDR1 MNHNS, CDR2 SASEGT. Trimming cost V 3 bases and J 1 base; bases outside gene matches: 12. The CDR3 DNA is TGTGCCAGCAGTGATTATGGGAGGGCGGTACGATCCTACGAGCAGTACTTC. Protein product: CASSDYGRAVRSYEQYF.

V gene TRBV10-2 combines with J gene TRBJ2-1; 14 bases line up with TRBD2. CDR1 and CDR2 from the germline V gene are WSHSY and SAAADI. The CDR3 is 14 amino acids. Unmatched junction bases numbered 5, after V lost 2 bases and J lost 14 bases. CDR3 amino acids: CASSERLAGGVKFF. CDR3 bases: TGCGCCAGCAGTGAGCGACTAGCGGGAGGGGTTAAGTTCTTC.

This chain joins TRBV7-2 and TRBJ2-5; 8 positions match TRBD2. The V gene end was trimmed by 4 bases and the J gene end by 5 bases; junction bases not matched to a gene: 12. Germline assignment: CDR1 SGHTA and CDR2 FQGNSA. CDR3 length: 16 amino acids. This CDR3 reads CASSYVPGRAAETQYF. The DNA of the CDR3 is TGTGCCAGCAGCTACGTCCCCGGGAGGGCTGCTGAGACCCAGTACTTC.

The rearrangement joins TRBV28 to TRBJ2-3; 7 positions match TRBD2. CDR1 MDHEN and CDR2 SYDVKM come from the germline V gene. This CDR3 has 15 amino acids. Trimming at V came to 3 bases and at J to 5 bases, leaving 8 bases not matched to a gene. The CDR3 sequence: CASSLGGRTGDTQYF. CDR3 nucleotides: TGTGCCAGCAGTTTGGGCGGGAGAACGGGAGATACGCAGTATTTT.

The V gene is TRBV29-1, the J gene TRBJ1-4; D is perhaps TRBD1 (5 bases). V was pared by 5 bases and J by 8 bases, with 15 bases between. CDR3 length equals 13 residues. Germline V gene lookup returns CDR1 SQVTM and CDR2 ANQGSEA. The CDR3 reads CSVRRGGNEKLFF. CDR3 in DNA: TGCAGCGTTCGTCGGGGGGGGAACGAAAAACTGTTTTTT. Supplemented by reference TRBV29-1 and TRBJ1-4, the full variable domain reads SAVISQKPSRDICQRGTSLTIQCQVDSQVTMMFWYRQQPGQSLTLIATANQGSEATYESGFVIDKFPISRPNLTFSTLTVSNMSPEDSSIYLCSVRRGGNEKLFFGSGTQLSVL.